These 23 T cell receptor beta chains originate from one sample sequenced in a study of shared clonotypes between healthy human individuals. Here immunoSEQ multiplex PCR was the method, and the copy in TCRdb shows in-frame clones only, minus some. The sample has under 2.5 million clones, approximately 90% seen once. Sequencing used naive CD4+ T cells from PBMCs. This sample's subset: CD45RA+ positively selected. The receptor source for this set is a man between 18 and 35 years old in good health. Some clones in this sample may be carry-over from other donors' samples.

The rearrangement joins TRBV9 to TRBJ1-2; tentatively, D is TRBD1 (5 bases). The CDR3 is 15 amino acids. Germline loops: CDR1 SGDLS, CDR2 YYNGEE. The ends were cut back, 0 bases at V and 3 bases at J, with 12 bases in the middle. The CDR3 DNA reads as TGTGCCAGCAGCGTAGATGTTGCAGGGTACTATGGCTACACCTTC. Its translation: CASSVDVAGYYGYTF.

Remarks on this clone: This sample also contains other DNA sequences that code for the same CDR3. V gene TRBV12-5 combines with J gene TRBJ1-1; D not certain. CDR3 length: 13 residues. The germline CDR1 and CDR2 sequences are LGHNT and FRNRAP. Trimming took off 6 bases at V and 0 bases at J, with 8 bases between the two ends. The CDR3 region is CASGRGMNTEAFF. The CDR3 DNA is TGTGCTAGTGGGCGGGGAATGAACACTGAAGCTTTCTTT.

V and J are TRBV28 and TRBJ2-1, with D possibly matching TRBD1 (5 bases). Between the trimmed V and J ends, which lost 6 bases and 4 bases, there was a span of 7 bases. Germline CDR1 is MDHEN and CDR2 is SYDVKM. The CDR3 runs 12 residues. CDR3 DNA sequence: TGTGCCAGCAGGCACAGGTACAATGAGCAGTTCTTC. This translates into CASRHRYNEQFF.

Comments on this clone: This specimen includes other DNA sequences encoding the same CDR3. The chain combines TRBV20-1 with TRBJ2-3, with D perhaps TRBD2 (5 bases). V was clipped by 5 bases and J by 5 bases, with 5 bases between them. The CDR3 has 10 amino acids. Per the germline V gene, CDR1 is DFQATT and CDR2 is SNEGSKA (reference sequence). In nucleotides, the CDR3 is TGCAGTGCTCGGGGAGATACGCAGTATTTT. Translated: CSARGDTQYF.

The rearrangement uses TRBV28 and TRBJ2-7; D gene unclear. The germline CDR1 and CDR2 sequences are MDHEN and SYDVKM. V lost 6 bases and J lost 2, with 14 bases in between. There are 14 residues in the CDR3. The DNA for the CDR3 is TGTGCCAGCAGCCCCTTACACGGTCCCTACGAGCAGTACTTC. It translates to CASSPLHGPYEQYF.

The CDR3 bases are TGTGCCAGCAGCTTGGGGTTTATTGGGACTCAACAGGAGACCCAGTACTTC. Encoded protein: CASSLGFIGTQQETQYF. The V call is TRBV5-5, the J call TRBJ2-5, with a weak D call TRBD2 (6 bases). Germline V gene data show CDR1 as SGHKS and CDR2 as YYEKEE (reference sequence). Trimming cost V 0 bases and J 5 bases, with 20 bases left between them. This CDR3 has 17 residues.

J is TRBJ1-2 and V is TRBV6-5, with TRBD1 as a possible D gene (5 bases). The germline CDR1 and CDR2 sequences are MNHEY and SVGAGI. Trimming shortened V by 5 bases and J by 5 bases, and 15 bases separated the two germline ends. The CDR3 runs to 14 residues. This CDR3 reads CASSKAGTAYGYTF. CDR3 DNA: TGTGCCAGCAGTAAGGCCGGGACGGCTTATGGCTACACCTTC.

The J gene is TRBJ2-1, the V gene TRBV6-5; 8 bases agree with TRBD1. This CDR3 comprises 16 residues. With V trimmed by 4 bases and J by 0 bases, 5 bases remained unmatched. Per germline, CDR1 MNHEY and CDR2 SVGAGI. The CDR3 spells CASSSTGVSSYNEQFF. Written as DNA, the CDR3 is TGTGCCAGCAGTTCGACAGGGGTTAGCTCCTACAATGAGCAGTTCTTC.

The V gene is TRBV28, the J gene TRBJ2-1; TRBD2 matches at 11 bases. V lost 3 bases, J lost 5 bases, and 6 bases stayed unmatched. Germline V gene data show CDR1 as MDHEN and CDR2 as SYDVKM. The CDR3 spans 16 residues. The CDR3 DNA follows: TGTGCCAGCAGTTTGAGACTAGCGGGAATCAACAATGAGCAGTTCTTC. Residues: CASSLRLAGINNEQFF.

The chain carries TRBV18 and TRBJ2-7, with 8 bases fitting TRBD1. Germline CDR1 is KGHSH and CDR2 is LQKENI. CDR3 length equals 14 residues. With 5 bases clipped from V and 2 bases from J, the junction kept 5 bases outside the gene matches. The CDR3 loop is CASSVGQGPYEQYF. The CDR3 DNA reads TGTGCCAGCTCAGTCGGACAGGGCCCCTACGAGCAGTACTTC.

The J gene is TRBJ1-1, the V gene TRBV28, with D perhaps TRBD1 (5 bases). The V end lost 6 bases, the J end lost 4 bases, and 18 bases lay between the germline ends. The CDR3 consists of 15 residues. Germline lookup yields CDR1 MDHEN and CDR2 SYDVKM. CDR3 in amino acids: CASSLGRAGGTEAFF. The CDR3 coding sequence is TGTGCCAGCAGCCTAGGGAGGGCGGGGGGCACTGAAGCTTTCTTT. Together with reference TRBV28 and TRBJ1-1, the CDR3 gives the full variable domain: DVKVTQSSRYLVKRTGEKVFLECVQDMDHENMFWYRQDPGLGLRLIYFSYDVKMKEKGDIPEGYSVSREKKERFSLILESASTNQTSMYLCASSLGRAGGTEAFFGQGTRLTVV.

The chain employs TRBV28 and TRBJ1-2; TRBD1 aligns across 7 bases. This CDR3 contains 15 residues. The germline V gene encodes CDR1 MDHEN and CDR2 SYDVKM. With 3 bases clipped from V and 4 bases from J, the junction kept 8 bases outside the gene matches. The CDR3 sequence: CASSLPNHRGYGYTF. The CDR3 DNA sequence: TGTGCCAGCAGTTTGCCGAATCACAGGGGCTATGGCTACACCTTC.

This chain uses TRBV12-2 with TRBJ2-7; the D call of TRBD2 is as the table states it, not checked on the DNA. TRBV12-2 counts as a pseudogene. The CDR3 length is 18 residues. In nucleotides, the CDR3 is TGTGCAAACTTAGCGGGACTAGCGGGACTCCGGAGTCCCTACGAGCAGTACTTC. It translates to CANLAGLAGLRSPYEQYF.

This chain uses TRBV5-5 with TRBJ2-7; maybe TRBD1 (6 bases). CDR3 length: 14 residues. Germline V gene data show CDR1 as SGHKS and CDR2 as YYEKEE (reference sequence). V was trimmed by 6 bases and J by 2 bases, leaving 15 bases between them. CDR3 sequence (DNA): TGTGCCAGCACCCTTACAGGGTCAACCTACGAGCAGTACTTC. Protein: CASTLTGSTYEQYF.

The chain recombines TRBV15 with TRBJ2-1, with TRBD2 matching 12 bases. The CDR3 is made up of 17 amino acids. In germline, CDR1 is LNHNV, CDR2 YYDKDF (reference sequence). The junction had 4 bases not matched to a gene; V was cut back by 0 bases and J by 4 bases. CDR3 in amino acids: CATSRDTGTSGYNEQFF. CDR3 DNA sequence: TGTGCCACCAGCAGAGATACCGGGACTAGCGGGTACAATGAGCAGTTCTTC.

The chain couples TRBV19 to TRBJ1-2, with D uncertain. The CDR3 has 12 residues. Germline values: CDR1 LNHDA, CDR2 SQIVND (reference sequence). Trimming pared 4 bases from V and 8 bases from J, leaving 11 bases between. This chain's CDR3 is CASSTPGRGYTF. CDR3 DNA: TGTGCCAGTAGTACACCGGGGAGGGGCTACACCTTC.

As for this clone: This specimen includes other DNA sequences encoding the same CDR3. The chain combines TRBV28 with TRBJ1-2; D might be TRBD1 (5 bases). CDR1 is MDHEN, CDR2 SYDVKM, per germline. This CDR3 has 13 amino acids. Trimming shortened V by 2 bases and J by 3 bases, and 7 bases separated the two germline ends. CDR3 loop: CASSLVGDYGYTF. The DNA for the CDR3 is TGTGCCAGCAGTTTAGTGGGGGACTATGGCTACACCTTC.

The V gene is TRBV7-9, the J gene TRBJ2-5; 7 bases agree with TRBD1. V lost 2 bases, J lost 4 bases, and 10 bases stayed unmatched. Germline assignment: CDR1 SEHNR and CDR2 FQNEAQ (reference sequence). This CDR3 is 16 amino acids long. CDR3 protein: CASSLIGGAGGETQYF. The CDR3 coding sequence is TGTGCCAGCAGCTTAATAGGGGGCGCTGGGGGAGAGACCCAGTACTTC.

This clone was recorded once. The chain couples TRBV11-2 to TRBJ2-7; TRBD2 matches at 13 bases. Germline loops: CDR1 SGHAT, CDR2 FQNNGV. V trimming: 7 bases; J trimming: 2 bases; junction bases outside the gene matches: 5. The CDR3 runs to 15 residues. The CDR3 spells CASTLGLAGTYEQYF. CDR3 in DNA: TGTGCCAGCACCCTGGGACTAGCGGGAACCTACGAGCAGTACTTC.

The rearrangement joins TRBV5-1 to TRBJ2-5; D is uncertain. This CDR3 has 14 amino acids. The V and J ends lost 1 base and 2 bases respectively, with 9 bases between them. Germline V gene lookup returns CDR1 SGHRS and CDR2 YFSETQ. CDR3 nucleotide sequence: TGCGCCAGCAGCTTGTTAACAGAACAAGAGACCCAGTACTTC. The encoded protein is CASSLLTEQETQYF. The complete variable domain, with remaining parts taken from reference TRBV5-1 and TRBJ2-5, reads KAGVTQTPRYLIKTRGQQVTLSCSPISGHRSVSWYQQTPGQGLQFLFEYFSETQRNKGNFPGRFSGRQFSNSRSEMNVSTLELGDSALYLCASSLLTEQETQYFGPGTRLLVL.

About this clone: The sample holds other DNA sequences that translate to the same CDR3. CDR3 sequence reads: CASSLEAGSYEQYF. As DNA, the CDR3 is TGCGCCAGCAGCTTGGAAGCGGGGTCCTACGAGCAGTACTTC. V gene TRBV5-1 combines with J gene TRBJ2-7, with TRBD2 identical over 7 bases. Germline loops: CDR1 SGHRS, CDR2 YFSETQ. Trimming at V came to 0 bases and at J to 1 base, leaving 1 base not matched to a gene. The CDR3 is 14 residues long.

The chain joins TRBV11-3 to TRBJ2-7, with 7 bases aligning to TRBD2. Germline CDR1 SGHNT, CDR2 YENEEA. The V segment lost 1 base and the J segment 6 bases; nucleotides outside the gene matches: 3. This CDR3 spans 13 amino acids. The CDR3 sequence is CASSLARGGEQYF. The CDR3 DNA is TGTGCCAGCAGCTTAGCCCGCGGGGGCGAGCAGTACTTC.

The chain links TRBV7-8 to TRBJ1-5, with D perhaps matching TRBD1 (5 bases). Germline values: CDR1 SGHVS, CDR2 FQNEAQ. The CDR3 is made up of 16 amino acids. Trimming removed 0 bases from V and 7 bases from J, with 16 bases in between. The chain's CDR3 is CASSLAAGSSLQPQHF. Written as DNA, the CDR3 is TGTGCCAGCAGCTTAGCGGCAGGGTCCAGCCTCCAGCCCCAGCATTTT.